The source of this TCR beta chain is a study of blood T cell repertoires in COVID-19. Study-wide context: The samples span acute and convalescent COVID-19 from the United States, Italy and Spain.

Source study methods: Amplifying reference gene primers gave estimates of nucleated cell counts. Data came from immunoSEQ multiplex PCR; TCRdb stores just in-frame clones and leaves some out. D and trimming were read from the DNA, whereas the V and J calls and clone size are those reported in that table. The sample has under 300,000 clones, roughly 93% seen once; the top ten hold 2.3%. The V gene's germline CDR1 is SGHTA and CDR2 FQGTGA. The V and J ends lost 5 bases and 6 bases respectively, with 11 bases between them. The CDR3 has 13 amino acids. Assignment of participants to cohorts was predicated upon participant-reported clinical history.

The sequencing sample was made of PBMCs or T cells enriched from blood (not recorded which). The sequence derives from a woman between 35 and 50 years old with acute COVID-19. This chain uses TRBV7-3 with TRBJ2-1, with D tentatively TRBD2 (6 bases). CDR3 sequence: CASSPPGVNEQFF. CDR3 DNA sequence: TGTGCCAGCAGCCCCCCGGGGGTCAATGAGCAGTTCTTC.